The sequence of this TCR beta chain was determined in a study of cytomegalovirus exposure and HLA in healthy donors. Regarding the study as a whole: Clonal expansion, a later analysis showed, was greater in HLA-associated TCR beta chains than in equally common others. Among the sequence variants, a highly shared cluster was likely an artifact of sequencing. Earlier analysis yielded a pattern in which most TCR beta V segments were productive about 90% or about 30% of the time.

Use of 60 Vbeta and 13 Jbeta primers characterized the PCR. Method: immunoSEQ multiplex PCR; TCRdb's copy keeps in-frame clones and lacks some. Among about 84,000 clones listed, approximately 90% were seen once. As concerns this clone: Antigen specificity is unknown.

The germline gives CDR1 MDHEN, CDR2 SYDVKM. The CDR3 has 15 residues. The V and J ends lost 0 bases and 6 bases respectively, with 12 bases between them. The sequence derives from a man aged 18 to 29 in good health and CMV-seronegative. The rearrangement joins TRBV28 to TRBJ2-1, with D possibly matching TRBD2 (6 bases). The sequenced material came from PBMCs. In DNA, the CDR3 is TGTGCCAGCAGTTTATGGGGGGGAGCCCCCAATGAGCAGTTCTTC. This sequence encodes CASSLWGGAPNEQFF. Using reference TRBV28 and TRBJ2-1 for the parts outside the CDR3, the full variable domain is DVKVTQSSRYLVKRTGEKVFLECVQDMDHENMFWYRQDPGLGLRLIYFSYDVKMKEKGDIPEGYSVSREKKERFSLILESASTNQTSMYLCASSLWGGAPNEQFFGPGTRLTVL.